The T cell receptor beta chain under discussion was sequenced for a study of cytomegalovirus exposure and HLA in healthy donors. In germline, CDR1 is MDHEN, CDR2 SYDVKM. Between the trimmed V and J ends, which lost 6 bases and 4 bases, there was a span of 12 bases. The CDR3 has 13 amino acids. The primer mix had 60 Vbeta and 13 Jbeta primers. The data were produced by immunoSEQ multiplex PCR, yet TCRdb's version contains in-frame clones alone and is incomplete. The sample lists under 200,000 clones, 80% to 85% occurring once. General study points: Within an earlier analysis, most TCR beta V segments proved productive either about 87% or about 30% of the time. CMV serostatus was the only recorded immune exposure for donors.

This clone was picked up one time. As yet, its antigen is unknown. This TCR derives from a male donor in good health and CMV-seropositive. Specimen: PBMCs. The gene calls are TRBV28 and TRBJ2-5, with D unclear. CDR3 in DNA: TGTGCCAGCAGGCCCGAGTTTGGAGAGACCCAGTACTTC. This gives the protein CASRPEFGETQYF.